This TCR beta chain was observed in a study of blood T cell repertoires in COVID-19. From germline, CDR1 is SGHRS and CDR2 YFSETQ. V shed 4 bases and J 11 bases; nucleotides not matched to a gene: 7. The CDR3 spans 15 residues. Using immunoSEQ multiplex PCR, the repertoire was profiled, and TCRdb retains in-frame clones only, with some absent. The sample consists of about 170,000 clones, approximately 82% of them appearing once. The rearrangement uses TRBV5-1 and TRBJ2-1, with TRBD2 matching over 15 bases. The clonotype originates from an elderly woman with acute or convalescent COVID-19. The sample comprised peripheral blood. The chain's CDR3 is CASSPGTSGGRKQFF. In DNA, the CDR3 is TGCGCCAGCAGCCCTGGGACTAGCGGGGGGAGAAAGCAGTTCTTC.